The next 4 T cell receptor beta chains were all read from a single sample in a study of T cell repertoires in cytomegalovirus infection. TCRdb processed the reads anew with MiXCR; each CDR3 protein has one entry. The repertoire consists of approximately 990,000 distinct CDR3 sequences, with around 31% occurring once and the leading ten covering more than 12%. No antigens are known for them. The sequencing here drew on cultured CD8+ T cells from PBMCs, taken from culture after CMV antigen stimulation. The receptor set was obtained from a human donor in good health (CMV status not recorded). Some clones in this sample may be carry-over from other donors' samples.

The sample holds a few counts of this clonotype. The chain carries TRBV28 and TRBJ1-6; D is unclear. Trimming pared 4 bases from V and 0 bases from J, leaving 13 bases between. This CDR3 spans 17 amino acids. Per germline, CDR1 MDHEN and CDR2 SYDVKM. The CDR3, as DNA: TGTGCCAGCAGTTCAACCAAGGAGGGCTCCTATAATTCACCCCTCCACTTT. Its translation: CASSSTKEGSYNSPLHF.

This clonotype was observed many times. As DNA, the CDR3 is TGTGCCAGCAGCGAGGGGGGCGGGCTGGGGGAAGATACGCAGTATTTT. Amino acid sequence: CASSEGGGLGEDTQYF. The gene calls are TRBV7-8 and TRBJ2-3, with D perhaps matching TRBD1 or TRBD2 (6 bases each). The CDR3 runs to 16 residues. Trimming removed 5 bases from V and 5 bases from J, with 20 bases in between. Germline assignment: CDR1 SGHVS and CDR2 FQNEAQ.

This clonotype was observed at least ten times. CDR3 region: CASSDPGTVGYTF. CDR3 nucleotide sequence: TGTGCCAGCAGTGACCCCGGGACAGTTGGCTACACCTTC. This rearrangement joins TRBV6-4 to TRBJ1-2, with 7 bases identical to TRBD1. The CDR3 contains 13 residues. CDR1 and CDR2 (germline): MRHNA, SNTAGT. The ends lost 2 bases at V and 7 bases at J; junction bases unmatched: 4.

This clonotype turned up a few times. CDR3 coding DNA: TGTGCCAGCAGTTACTTCAGCCAAAATGAAAAACTGTTTTTT. Its translation is CASSYFSQNEKLFF. The chain is built from TRBV6-8 and TRBJ1-4; D is unclear. The CDR3 has 14 amino acids. V lost 1 base and J 5 bases, leaving 8 bases between the germline ends. Per the germline V gene, CDR1 is MNHGY and CDR2 is SAAAGT.